Below, 25 T cell receptor beta chains from the same sample are listed, as sequenced in a study of shared clonotypes between healthy human individuals. Repertoires were generated with immunoSEQ multiplex PCR, while TCRdb's copy carries only in-frame clones and drops some. The table records hundreds of thousands of clones, around 86% of them present only once. The specimen was memory CD8+ T cells sorted from blood. Indicated subset: CD45RO+ cells pooled with CCR7-negative TemRA cells. All receptors derive from a man younger than 35 in good health.

In the case of this clone: This CDR3 is also generated by other DNA sequences in the sample. V is TRBV6-1 and J is TRBJ2-7, with D uncertain. Germline CDR1 MNHNS, CDR2 SASEGT. The V gene lost 2 bases and the J gene lost 2 bases, with 7 bases spanning the gap. CDR3 length: 13 amino acids. The CDR3 DNA sequence: TGTGCCAGCAGTGAAAGGAGCCCCTACGAGCAGTACTTC. Protein sequence: CASSERSPYEQYF.

This chain connects TRBV28 to TRBJ1-6; possible D gene TRBD1, 6 bases. The CDR3 totals 14 residues. V lost 8 bases, J lost 9 bases, and 17 bases lay in between. The germline V gene has CDR1 MDHEN and CDR2 SYDVKM. The CDR3 DNA reads as TGTGCCAGCGCCCAATTGAGGGGGGCTTCACCCCTCCACTTT. Protein sequence: CASAQLRGASPLHF.

The CDR3, as DNA: TGTGCCACCAGCAGACACGGGGGGCCCTACGAGCAGTACTTC. As protein: CATSRHGGPYEQYF. This chain joins TRBV15 and TRBJ2-7; perhaps TRBD2 as D (7 bases). V lost 2 bases, J lost 2 bases, and 10 bases lay in between. Germline V gene sequence: CDR1 LNHNV, CDR2 YYDKDF (reference sequence). The CDR3 covers 14 residues. The full variable domain, rest sourced from reference TRBV15 and TRBJ2-7, is DAMVIQNPRYQVTQFGKPVTLSCSQTLNHNVMYWYQQKSSQAPKLLFHYYDKDFNNEADTPDNFQSRRPNTSFCFLDIRSPGLGDTAMYLCATSRHGGPYEQYFGPGTRLTVT.

Many counts were recorded for this clone. The rearrangement links TRBV5-6 to TRBJ2-5, with 7 positions matching TRBD1. V trimming: 0 bases; J trimming: 5 bases; junction bases outside the gene matches: 7. CDR1 and CDR2 (germline): SGHDT, YYEEEE. There are 15 residues in the CDR3. CDR3 residues: CASSLEFDREETQYF. As DNA, the CDR3 is TGTGCCAGCAGCTTGGAGTTTGACAGGGAGGAGACCCAGTACTTC.

The V and J genes are TRBV4-1 and TRBJ2-7, with 8 bases that match TRBD2. CDR1 MGHRA and CDR2 YSYEKL come from the germline V gene. After removal of 1 base from V and 1 base from J, the junction contained 3 bases not matched to a gene. CDR3 length: 15 amino acids. CDR3 coding DNA: TGCGCCAGCAGCCAAGTGGGACTAGTATCCTACGAGCAGTACTTC. Encoded protein: CASSQVGLVSYEQYF.

The chain couples TRBV5-1 to TRBJ1-1, with D perhaps TRBD1 (5 bases). CDR1 SGHRS and CDR2 YFSETQ come from the germline V gene. V gave up 2 bases and J gave up 0 bases, with 14 bases separating them. The length of the CDR3 is 16 residues. This chain's CDR3 is CASSFTGHSMNTEAFF. The CDR3 DNA is TGCGCCAGCAGCTTCACAGGACACAGCATGAACACTGAAGCTTTCTTT.

The V gene is TRBV30, the J gene TRBJ1-3; 8 nucleotides line up with TRBD1. The germline CDR1 and CDR2 sequences are GTSNPN and SVGIG (reference sequence). V trimming: 4 bases; J trimming: 0 bases; junction bases outside the gene matches: 11. The CDR3 totals 17 residues. The CDR3, as DNA: TGTGCCTGGAAACGGACAGGGAATCCTTTCTCTGGAAACACCATATATTTT. Its translation is CAWKRTGNPFSGNTIYF. The whole variable domain, filled in from reference TRBV30 and TRBJ1-3, reads SQTIHQWPATLVQPVGSPLSLECTVEGTSNPNLYWYRQAAGRGLQLLFYSVGIGQISSEVPQNLSASRPQDRQFILSSKKLLLSDSGFYLCAWKRTGNPFSGNTIYFGEGSWLTVV.

The chain uses TRBV5-1 and TRBJ2-1; 11 bases are a match to TRBD2. V dropped 3 bases and J dropped 3; count of bases not matched to a gene: 2. Germline values: CDR1 SGHRS, CDR2 YFSETQ. The CDR3 spans 15 residues. The CDR3 loop reads CASSSGTSGYNEQFF. The CDR3 coding sequence is TGCGCCAGCAGCTCCGGGACTAGCGGCTACAATGAGCAGTTCTTC.

The chain is built from TRBV2 and TRBJ2-7; D is unresolved. CDR3 size: 12 residues. The V gene lost 8 bases and the J gene lost 7 bases, with 15 bases spanning the gap. Germline CDR1 is SNHLY and CDR2 is FYNNEI. The CDR3 loop reads CASLKQPGEQYF. CDR3 nucleotides: TGTGCCAGCTTAAAACAACCCGGTGAGCAGTACTTC.

Details on this clone: This specimen includes other DNA sequences encoding the same CDR3. The V gene is TRBV27, the J gene TRBJ2-1; maybe TRBD2 (5 bases). The germline CDR1 and CDR2 sequences are MNHEY and SMNVEV (reference sequence). The CDR3 length is 12 residues. The germline V and J ends were trimmed by 2 bases and 7 bases, with 6 bases remaining between them. The CDR3 region has the DNA TGTGCCAGCAGTTTAGGAGGTAATGAGCAGTTCTTC. Translating gives CASSLGGNEQFF.

The chain links TRBV4-1 to TRBJ2-7, with a tentative D call TRBD1 (6 bases). Germline CDR1 reads MGHRA; CDR2 reads YSYEKL. This CDR3 is 14 amino acids long. V lost 0 bases and J lost 4, with 10 bases in between. CDR3 DNA sequence: TGCGCCAGCAGCCAAGATGAAAGGGGGTACGAGCAGTACTTC. Its protein is CASSQDERGYEQYF.

The chain combines TRBV4-1 with TRBJ2-7, with D possibly TRBD2 on 6 matching bases. Germline loops: CDR1 MGHRA, CDR2 YSYEKL. CDR3 length equals 14 residues. V was trimmed by 1 base and J by 4 bases, leaving 11 bases between them. CDR3 sequence reads: CASSQVAGRYEQYF. The CDR3 nucleotides are TGCGCCAGCAGCCAAGTTGCGGGAAGGTACGAGCAGTACTTC.

The chain is built from TRBV30 and TRBJ2-7; D remains unclear. The CDR3 length is 14 residues. CDR1 is GTSNPN, CDR2 SVGIG, per germline (reference sequence). V was clipped by 0 bases and J by 7 bases, with 16 bases between them. CDR3 DNA sequence: TGTGCCTGGAGTGTAACCTCCCCGGAAGGGGAGCAGTACTTC. This encodes CAWSVTSPEGEQYF. Full variable domain (rest looked up from reference TRBV30 and TRBJ2-7): SQTIHQWPATLVQPVGSPLSLECTVEGTSNPNLYWYRQAAGRGLQLLFYSVGIGQISSEVPQNLSASRPQDRQFILSSKKLLLSDSGFYLCAWSVTSPEGEQYFGPGTRLTVT.

The V gene is TRBV2, the J gene TRBJ1-1; weak D call: TRBD1 (5 bases). This CDR3 has 15 residues. From germline, CDR1 is SNHLY and CDR2 FYNNEI. The germline V and J ends were trimmed by 4 bases and 6 bases, with 18 bases remaining between them. This chain's CDR3 is CASSGQFLLLSEAFF. Written as DNA, the CDR3 is TGTGCCAGCAGTGGACAGTTCCTTCTCTTATCTGAAGCTTTCTTT.

This chain uses TRBV28 with TRBJ2-1, with D possibly TRBD1 on 6 matching bases. The length of the CDR3 is 17 residues. V was cut by 6 bases and J by 5 bases, with 23 bases left in between. Germline values: CDR1 MDHEN, CDR2 SYDVKM. The CDR3 is CASSLLDLGARNNEQFF. CDR3 DNA sequence: TGTGCCAGCAGCCTTCTCGACTTGGGGGCTAGGAACAATGAGCAGTTCTTC.

V is TRBV6-1 and J is TRBJ1-2, with D possibly being TRBD1 (5 bases). Germline V gene lookup returns CDR1 MNHNS and CDR2 SASEGT. The ends were cut back, 2 bases at V and 3 bases at J, with 13 bases in the middle. CDR3 length: 15 amino acids. The CDR3 DNA reads as TGTGCCAGCAGTGAACTTGGCAGGGAGGACTATGGCTACACCTTC. Translating gives CASSELGREDYGYTF.

The V gene is TRBV27, the J gene TRBJ2-7; maybe TRBD2 (7 bases). This CDR3 has 14 residues. Trimming removed 4 bases from V and 3 bases from J, with 13 bases in between. Germline V gene lookup returns CDR1 MNHEY and CDR2 SMNVEV (reference sequence). The CDR3 reads CASSSGGAFYEQYF. CDR3 bases: TGTGCCAGCAGTTCGGGGGGCGCGTTCTACGAGCAGTACTTC.

This chain joins TRBV4-1 and TRBJ2-7, with a weak D call TRBD1 (6 bases). The CDR3 runs to 14 residues. The V end was cut by 4 bases, the J end by 0 bases, with 10 bases between. Germline V lookup: CDR1 MGHRA, CDR2 YSYEKL. For the CDR3, the DNA is TGCGCCAGCAGCCCTAAGGGGGTCTCCTACGAGCAGTACTTC. Protein product: CASSPKGVSYEQYF.

This rearrangement joins TRBV7-4 to TRBJ1-2; the D gene is possibly TRBD1 (5 bases). Per the germline V gene, CDR1 is SGHVT and CDR2 is SQSDAQ. The CDR3 has 15 amino acids. Trimming removed 5 bases at V and 4 bases at J, with 17 bases between. CDR3 protein: CASSPLEGRAYGYTF. In nucleotides, the CDR3 is TGTGCCAGCAGCCCTCTGGAGGGGCGGGCCTATGGCTACACCTTC.

This rearrangement joins TRBV28 to TRBJ1-1; D might be TRBD1 (5 bases). Trimming pared 1 base from V and 0 bases from J, leaving 12 bases between. The CDR3 extends over 16 amino acids. The germline V gene encodes CDR1 MDHEN and CDR2 SYDVKM. CDR3 sequence: CASSLFRDRLNTEAFF. The CDR3 bases are TGTGCCAGCAGTTTATTCCGCGACAGACTGAACACTGAAGCTTTCTTT.

The V gene is TRBV5-4, the J gene TRBJ2-3, with TRBD1 matching 11 bases. Germline lookup yields CDR1 SGHNT and CDR2 YYREEE (reference sequence). V shed 2 bases and J 6 bases; nucleotides not matched to a gene: 2. The CDR3 covers 14 residues. The CDR3 DNA reads as TGTGCCAGCAGCTTCGGACAGGGGGCTGATACGCAGTATTTT. It encodes CASSFGQGADTQYF.

The genes are TRBV6-1 and TRBJ2-7; TRBD1 matches at 7 bases. Looked up from germline, CDR1 is MNHNS and CDR2 is SASEGT. The CDR3 is 14 amino acids. Trimming at V came to 4 bases and at J to 0 bases, leaving 3 bases not matched to a gene. The CDR3 bases are TGTGCCAGCAGTGTTCGACAGGGCTCCTACGAGCAGTACTTC. This sequence encodes CASSVRQGSYEQYF.

This sequence joins TRBV29-1 and TRBJ2-7; possibly TRBD1 for D (6 bases). Germline lookup yields CDR1 SQVTM and CDR2 ANQGSEA. V was trimmed by 5 bases and J by 0 bases, leaving 17 bases between them. This CDR3 region has 15 residues. The CDR3 coding sequence is TGCAGCGTTTTATTTAGTGGACAGACCTCCTACGAGCAGTACTTC. Protein sequence: CSVLFSGQTSYEQYF.

The gene calls are TRBV5-4 and TRBJ2-7; tentative D call: TRBD1 (6 bases). V lost 1 base and J lost 9, with 17 bases in between. CDR3 size: 14 residues. In germline, CDR1 is SGHNT, CDR2 YYREEE (reference sequence). CDR3 in DNA: TGTGCCAGCAGCTTGTCAGGGGCCCTGAGGGGGCAGTACTTC. This translates into CASSLSGALRGQYF.

V usage is TRBV27 and J usage is TRBJ1-5; perhaps TRBD1 as D (6 bases). The CDR3 is 16 residues long. Germline values: CDR1 MNHEY, CDR2 SMNVEV (reference sequence). Trimming shortened V by 4 bases and J by 4 bases, and 17 bases separated the two germline ends. In DNA form, the CDR3 reads TGTGCCAGCAGTTCCACCCAGGGGTTATGGAATCAGCCCCAGCATTTT. Protein product: CASSSTQGLWNQPQHF.